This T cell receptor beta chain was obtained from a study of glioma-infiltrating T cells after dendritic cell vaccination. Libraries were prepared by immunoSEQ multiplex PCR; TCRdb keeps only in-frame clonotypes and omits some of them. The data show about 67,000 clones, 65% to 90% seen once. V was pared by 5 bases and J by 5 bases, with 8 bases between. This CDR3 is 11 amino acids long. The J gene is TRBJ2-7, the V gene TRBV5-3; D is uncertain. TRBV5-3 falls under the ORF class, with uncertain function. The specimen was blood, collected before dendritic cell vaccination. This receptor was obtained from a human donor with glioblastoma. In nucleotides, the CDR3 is TGTGCCAGAAGACCCCCAGACGAGCAGTACTTC. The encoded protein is CARRPPDEQYF.